The entry below describes one TCR beta chain. Its antigen remains unidentified. Patients all relapsed after autologous stem cell transplantation, and there was variation in brentuximab vedotin exposure. Sequencing was performed with immunoSEQ multiplex PCR; in TCRdb, only in-frame clones are kept and a portion is missing. The sample comprises roughly 9,900 clones, roughly nine tenths of which are singletons, and 13% to 15% rests with the top ten. These data come from a study of PD-1 blockade in classical Hodgkin lymphoma. Study outcomes and limitations: Patients newly diagnosed and complete responders had comparable baseline diversity. Unlike CD8+ TCR diversity, which did not rise significantly by C4D1, CD4+ TCR diversity did. A reduction in baseline TCR diversity was reportedly seen in newly diagnosed patients relative to healthy donors.

The TCR comes from a human donor with classical Hodgkin lymphoma. This material consisted of peripheral blood mononuclear cells (PBMCs), taken at baseline.

In DNA form, the CDR3 reads TGCGCCAGCAGCCCTAGCGGGAACAATGAGCAGTTCTTC. Translating gives CASSPSGNNEQFF. The chain joins TRBV5-1 to TRBJ2-1; the match to TRBD2 covers 9 bases. Germline CDR1 and CDR2: SGHRS and YFSETQ. The trim removed 4 bases at V and 5 bases at J, leaving 1 base unmatched. The CDR3 is 13 residues long.